This T cell receptor (beta chain) was observed in a study of cytomegalovirus exposure and HLA in healthy donors. Study-level results: In a later analysis, V- and J-gene trimming of beta chains associated with a DCLRE1C missense variant, replicated independently.

Of note for this clone: The target antigen is unknown.

The CDR3 has 14 residues. J lost 3 bases, V lost 4 bases, and 6 bases had no gene match. Germline-derived CDR1 and CDR2 are MDHEN and SYDVKM. PCR involved 60 Vbeta and 13 Jbeta primers. Data came from immunoSEQ multiplex PCR; TCRdb stores just in-frame clones and leaves some out. The profile shows fewer than 200,000 clones, 81% of them singletons. The sample consisted of PBMCs. The receptor was isolated from a man aged 35 to 55 in good health and CMV-seropositive. The chain joins TRBV28 to TRBJ2-7; 7 bases align to TRBD2. The CDR3 reads CASSSSGLNYEQYF. The CDR3 DNA reads as TGTGCCAGCAGTTCATCGGGACTAAACTACGAGCAGTACTTC.